This is a list of T cell receptor beta chains from one sample in a study of blood T cells in healthy people across ages. TCRdb ran MiXCR on the 5' RACE reads and lists one entry per CDR3 protein. The sample lists over 1,500,000 distinct CDR3 sequences, about 39% occurring once. Sample: blood. The receptors originated from a human donor in good health. The CDR3 runs from the conserved cysteine through the conserved F or W. A D gene is named only where the DNA matches it firmly. Clone sizes are given selectively: once, few, many, or a class where the clone is expanded.

CDR3aa: CASSPQSIRDRGLSALGETQYF
CDR3nt: TGTGCCAGCAGCCCTCAATCCATCCGGGACAGGGGGCTTTCAGCCCTTGGAGAGACCCAGTACTTC
d_gene: TRBD1
v_gene: TRBV11-1
abundance: -
j_gene: TRBJ2-5

CDR3aa: CASNPSAGSTDTQYF
CDR3nt: TGTGCCAGCAACCCGTCGGCAGGGAGCACAGATACGCAGTATTTT
d_gene: -
v_gene: TRBV7-2
abundance: -
j_gene: TRBJ2-3

CDR3aa: CSTDAGASYEQYF
CDR3nt: TGCAGTACTGATGCCGGGGCATCCTACGAGCAGTACTTC
d_gene: -
v_gene: TRBV20-1
abundance: -
j_gene: TRBJ2-7

CDR3aa: CASRSGQGDNYGYTF
CDR3nt: TGTGCCAGCAGGTCGGGACAGGGAGATAACTATGGCTACACCTTC
d_gene: TRBD1
v_gene: TRBV7-3
abundance: -
j_gene: TRBJ1-2

CDR3aa: CSANLAGHFEETQYF
CDR3nt: TGCAGTGCTAATTTAGCGGGACATTTCGAAGAGACCCAGTACTTC
d_gene: TRBD2
v_gene: TRBV20-1
abundance: few
j_gene: TRBJ2-5

CDR3aa: CASSPQLVPGGEQFF
CDR3nt: TGTGCCAGCAGCCCCCAACTGGTCCCTGGGGGTGAGCAGTTCTTC
d_gene: -
v_gene: TRBV7-7
abundance: many
j_gene: TRBJ2-1

CDR3aa: CAGKGYGANVLTF
CDR3nt: TGTGCCGGCAAGGGGTATGGGGCCAACGTCCTGACTTTC
d_gene: -
v_gene: TRBV6-6
abundance: few
j_gene: TRBJ2-6

CDR3aa: CASSYTDTEAFF
CDR3nt: TGTGCCAGCAGTTACACAGACACTGAAGCTTTCTTT
d_gene: -
v_gene: TRBV6-6
abundance: few
j_gene: TRBJ1-1

CDR3aa: CASTPAGYPGNTIYF
CDR3nt: TGTGCCAGCACTCCAGCGGGGTACCCTGGAAACACCATATATTTT
d_gene: -
v_gene: TRBV28
abundance: -
j_gene: TRBJ1-3

CDR3aa: CAWSVRGYYNEQFF
CDR3nt: TGTGCCTGGAGTGTGCGGGGTTACTACAATGAGCAGTTCTTC
d_gene: -
v_gene: TRBV30
abundance: few
j_gene: TRBJ2-1

CDR3aa: CSARQRGGLYNERFF
CDR3nt: TGCAGTGCTAGGCAGCGGGGGGGATTATACAATGAACGGTTCTTC
d_gene: TRBD2
v_gene: TRBV20-1
abundance: -
j_gene: TRBJ2-1

CDR3aa: CASSRNGGTAETQYF
CDR3nt: TGTGCCAGTTCCCGTAACGGGGGGACGGCAGAGACCCAGTACTTC
d_gene: TRBD2
v_gene: TRBV6-5
abundance: -
j_gene: TRBJ2-5

CDR3aa: CAVSAFAKSENYGYTF
CDR3nt: TGTGCCGTCAGTGCCTTTGCCAAATCAGAAAACTATGGCTACACCTTC
d_gene: -
v_gene: TRBV10-3
abundance: -
j_gene: TRBJ1-2

CDR3aa: CATSMPGLDSLNEQFF
CDR3nt: TGTGCCACCAGCATGCCGGGACTAGATTCTCTCAATGAGCAGTTCTTC
d_gene: TRBD2
v_gene: TRBV15
abundance: -
j_gene: TRBJ2-1

CDR3aa: CSVDRGVTSDTEAFF
CDR3nt: TGCAGCGTTGACCGCGGGGTTACGAGCGACACTGAAGCTTTCTTT
d_gene: -
v_gene: TRBV29-1
abundance: -
j_gene: TRBJ1-1

CDR3aa: CASSLVGTGGTSYNEQFF
CDR3nt: TGTGCCAGCAGTTTAGTCGGGACGGGGGGGACCTCCTACAATGAGCAGTTCTTC
d_gene: TRBD2
v_gene: TRBV12-3/TRBV12-4
abundance: -
j_gene: TRBJ2-1